This T cell receptor beta chain was sequenced in a study of T cells in Graves' hyperthyroidism and ophthalmopathy. Study-level information: Peripheral blood draws took place at initial diagnosis, ahead of any treatment. General observations from the study: Ophthalmopathy was model-predicted a median about 7.1 months pre-onset. Blood also carried most thyroid clonotypes expanded above 0.001.

It was RNA transcripts that yielded the amplified TCR beta CDR3 regions. A first-round RT-PCR of the TCR CDR3 used the HTBI primer set. TCRdb fed the multiplex PCR reads into MiXCR, producing one record per CDR3 protein. The sample carries 160,000 or so distinct CDR3 sequences, over 8% recorded once. In its sample, this clonotype was seen many times. Its antigen is as yet unknown. V lost 2 bases, J lost 7 bases, and 2 bases stayed unmatched. CDR1 and CDR2 from the germline V gene are MDHEN and SYDVKM. The CDR3 is made up of 13 amino acids. The study based diagnoses on clinical symptoms, serum thyroxine and TRAb, thyroid ultrasound and orbital computed tomography.

This chain connects TRBV28 to TRBJ2-1, with 7 positions matching TRBD2. This TCR was sampled from a woman between 18 and 29 years old with Graves' hyperthyroidism that later progressed to Graves' ophthalmopathy. Material for sequencing was blood. The CDR3 is CASSLMGGNEQFF. The CDR3 DNA follows: TGTGCCAGCAGTTTAATGGGGGGGAATGAGCAGTTCTTC.